This T cell receptor beta chain was captured in a study of T cell responses to AZD1222 COVID-19 vaccine. Germline V lookup: CDR1 MDHEN, CDR2 SYDVKM. The V and J ends lost 6 bases and 2 bases respectively, with 16 bases between them. The CDR3 totals 15 residues. This clone was observed a single time. Using immunoSEQ multiplex PCR, the repertoire was profiled, and TCRdb retains in-frame clones only, with some absent. The sample includes 90,000 to 150,000 clones, roughly nine tenths of them seen just once. The rearrangement joins TRBV28 to TRBJ1-1, with D maybe TRBD1 (5 bases). Sequencing was performed on peripheral blood, taken on day 0 of AZD1222 vaccination. This receptor was obtained from an adult in good health. The DNA of the CDR3 is TGTGCCAGCAGCATTTCCGGGACCGTCAACACTGAAGCTTTCTTT. Its translation: CASSISGTVNTEAFF.